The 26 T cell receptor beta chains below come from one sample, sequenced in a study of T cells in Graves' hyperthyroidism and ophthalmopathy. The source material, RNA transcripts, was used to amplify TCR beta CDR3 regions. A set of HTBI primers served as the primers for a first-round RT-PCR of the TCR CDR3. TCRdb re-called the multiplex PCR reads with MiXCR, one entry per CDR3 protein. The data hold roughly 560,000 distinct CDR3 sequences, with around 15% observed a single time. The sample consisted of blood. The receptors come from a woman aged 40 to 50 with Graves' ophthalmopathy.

CDR3 amino acids: CASSREDASADEQYF. The CDR3 coding sequence is TGTGCCAGTAGTAGAGAGGACGCCTCCGCGGACGAGCAGTACTTC. This sequence joins TRBV19 and TRBJ2-7, with unresolved D. Per the germline V gene, CDR1 is LNHDA and CDR2 is SQIVND (reference sequence). The V and J ends lost 4 bases and 5 bases respectively, with 18 bases between them. The CDR3 has 15 residues.

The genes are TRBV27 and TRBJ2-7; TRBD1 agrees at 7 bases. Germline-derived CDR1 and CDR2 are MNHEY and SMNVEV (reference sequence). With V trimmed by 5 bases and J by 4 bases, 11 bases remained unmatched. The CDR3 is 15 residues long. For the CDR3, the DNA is TGTGCCAGCAGTCCCAAACGACAGGGCGGATACGAGCAGTACTTC. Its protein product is CASSPKRQGGYEQYF.

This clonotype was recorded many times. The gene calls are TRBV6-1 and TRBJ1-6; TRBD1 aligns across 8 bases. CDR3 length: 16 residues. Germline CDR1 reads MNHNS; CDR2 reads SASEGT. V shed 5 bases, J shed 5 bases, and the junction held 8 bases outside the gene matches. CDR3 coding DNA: TGTGCCAGCAGTAGGACAGGGAGCGGGGATAATTCACCCCTCCACTTT. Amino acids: CASSRTGSGDNSPLHF.

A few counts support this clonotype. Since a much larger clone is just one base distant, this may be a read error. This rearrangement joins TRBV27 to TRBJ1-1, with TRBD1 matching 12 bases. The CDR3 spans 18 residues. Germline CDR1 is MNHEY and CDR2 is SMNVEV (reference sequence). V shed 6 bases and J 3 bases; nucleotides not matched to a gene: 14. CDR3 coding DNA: TGTGCCAGCAGATCCGGGACAGGGGGCTTGGGTATGGACACTGAAGCTTTCTTT. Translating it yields CASRSGTGGLGMDTEAFF.

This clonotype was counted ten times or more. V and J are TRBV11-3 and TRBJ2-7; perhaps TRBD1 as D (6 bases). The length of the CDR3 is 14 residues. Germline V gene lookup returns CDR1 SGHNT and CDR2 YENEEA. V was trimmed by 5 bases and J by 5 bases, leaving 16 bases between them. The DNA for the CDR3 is TGTGCCAGCAGCCTCATACAGGGAAGAGACGAGCAGTACTTC. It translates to CASSLIQGRDEQYF. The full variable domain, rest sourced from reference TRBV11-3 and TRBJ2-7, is EAGVVQSPRYKIIEKKQPVAFWCNPISGHNTLYWYLQNLGQGPELLIRYENEEAVDDSQLPKDRFSAERLKGVDSTLKIQPAELGDSAVYLCASSLIQGRDEQYFGPGTRLTVT.

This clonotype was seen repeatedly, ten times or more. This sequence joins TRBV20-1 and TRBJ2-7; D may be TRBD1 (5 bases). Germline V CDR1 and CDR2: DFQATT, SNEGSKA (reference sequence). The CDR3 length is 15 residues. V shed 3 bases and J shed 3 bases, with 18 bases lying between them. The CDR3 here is CSASMVLGRDYEQYF. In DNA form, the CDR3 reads TGCAGTGCTAGTATGGTCTTGGGGCGAGACTACGAGCAGTACTTC.

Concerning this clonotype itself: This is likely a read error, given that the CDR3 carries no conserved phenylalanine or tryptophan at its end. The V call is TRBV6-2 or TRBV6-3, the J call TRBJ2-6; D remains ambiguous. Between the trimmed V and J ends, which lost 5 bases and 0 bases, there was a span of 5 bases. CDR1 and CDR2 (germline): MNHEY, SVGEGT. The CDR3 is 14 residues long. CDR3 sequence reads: CASSRDSGANVLTL. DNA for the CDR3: TGTGCCAGCAGTAGGGACTCTGGGGCCAACGTCCTGACTCTC.

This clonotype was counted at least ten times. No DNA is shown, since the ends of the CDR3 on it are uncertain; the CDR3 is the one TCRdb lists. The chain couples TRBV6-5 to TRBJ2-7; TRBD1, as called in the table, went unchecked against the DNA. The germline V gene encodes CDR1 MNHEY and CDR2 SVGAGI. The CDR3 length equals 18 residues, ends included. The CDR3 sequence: CASSSSGRGLVYGYEQYF.

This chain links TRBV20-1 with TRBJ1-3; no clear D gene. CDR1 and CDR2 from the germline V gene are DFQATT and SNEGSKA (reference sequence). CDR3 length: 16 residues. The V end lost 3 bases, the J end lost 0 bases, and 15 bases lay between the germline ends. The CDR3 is CSASRTGIYSGNTIYF. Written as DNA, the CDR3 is TGCAGTGCTAGCCGCACGGGGATTTACTCTGGAAACACCATATATTTT.

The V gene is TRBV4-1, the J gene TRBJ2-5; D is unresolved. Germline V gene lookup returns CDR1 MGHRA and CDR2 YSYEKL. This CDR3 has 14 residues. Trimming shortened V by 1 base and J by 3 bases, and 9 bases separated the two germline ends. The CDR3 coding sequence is TGCGCCAGCAGCCAAGGACTCTCCAAAGAGACCCAGTACTTC. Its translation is CASSQGLSKETQYF.

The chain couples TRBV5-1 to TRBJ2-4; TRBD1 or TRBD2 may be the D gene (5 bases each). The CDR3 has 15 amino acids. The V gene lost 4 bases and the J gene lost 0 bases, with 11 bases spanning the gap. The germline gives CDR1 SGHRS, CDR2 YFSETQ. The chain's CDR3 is CASSDGDGAKNIQYF. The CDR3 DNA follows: TGCGCCAGCAGCGATGGGGACGGAGCCAAAAACATTCAGTACTTC. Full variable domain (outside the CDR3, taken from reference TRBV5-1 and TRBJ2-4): KAGVTQTPRYLIKTRGQQVTLSCSPISGHRSVSWYQQTPGQGLQFLFEYFSETQRNKGNFPGRFSGRQFSNSRSEMNVSTLELGDSALYLCASSDGDGAKNIQYFGAGTRLSVL.

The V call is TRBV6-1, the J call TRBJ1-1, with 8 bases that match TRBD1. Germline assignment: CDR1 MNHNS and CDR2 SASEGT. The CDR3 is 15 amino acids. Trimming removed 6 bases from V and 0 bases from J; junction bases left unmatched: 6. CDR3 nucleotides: TGTGCCAGCAGACACCGGGACAGGATGAACACTGAAGCTTTCTTT. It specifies CASRHRDRMNTEAFF.

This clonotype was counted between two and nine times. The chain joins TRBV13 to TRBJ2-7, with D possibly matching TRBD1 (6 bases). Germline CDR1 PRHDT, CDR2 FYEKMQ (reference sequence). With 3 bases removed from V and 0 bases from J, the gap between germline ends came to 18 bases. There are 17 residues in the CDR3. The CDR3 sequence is CASSFTNRARSSYEQYF. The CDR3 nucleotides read TGTGCCAGCAGCTTTACAAACAGGGCCAGGAGCTCCTACGAGCAGTACTTC. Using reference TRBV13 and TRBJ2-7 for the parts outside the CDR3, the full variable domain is AAGVIQSPRHLIKEKRETATLKCYPIPRHDTVYWYQQGPGQDPQFLISFYEKMQSDKGSIPDRFSAQQFSDYHSELNMSSLELGDSALYFCASSFTNRARSSYEQYFGPGTRLTVT.

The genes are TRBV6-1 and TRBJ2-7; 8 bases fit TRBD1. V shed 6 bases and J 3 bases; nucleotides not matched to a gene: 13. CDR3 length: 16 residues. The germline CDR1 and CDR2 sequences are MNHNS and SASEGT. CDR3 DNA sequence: TGTGCCAGCAGGGGATGGGGACAGGCGTTGGGCTACGAGCAGTACTTC. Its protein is CASRGWGQALGYEQYF.

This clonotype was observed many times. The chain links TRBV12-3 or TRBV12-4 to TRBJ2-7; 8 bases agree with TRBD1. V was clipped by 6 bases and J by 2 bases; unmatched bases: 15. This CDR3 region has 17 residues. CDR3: CASSAAPGQEYPYEQYF. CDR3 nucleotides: TGTGCCAGCAGCGCCGCCCCGGGACAGGAGTACCCCTACGAGCAGTACTTC.

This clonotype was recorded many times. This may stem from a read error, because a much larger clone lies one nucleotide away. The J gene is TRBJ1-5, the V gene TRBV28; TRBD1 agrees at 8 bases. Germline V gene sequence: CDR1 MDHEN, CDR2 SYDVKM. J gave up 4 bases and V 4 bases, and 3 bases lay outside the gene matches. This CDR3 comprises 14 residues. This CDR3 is CASSSTGDNQPQHF. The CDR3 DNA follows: TGTGCCAGCAGTTCGACAGGGGATAATCAGCCCCAGCATTTT.

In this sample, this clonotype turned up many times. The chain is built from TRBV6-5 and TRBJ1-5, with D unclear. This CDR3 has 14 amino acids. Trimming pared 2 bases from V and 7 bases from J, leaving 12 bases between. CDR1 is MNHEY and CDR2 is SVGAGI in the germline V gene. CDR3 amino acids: CASSYQFERQPQHF. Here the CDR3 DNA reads TGTGCCAGCAGTTACCAATTTGAAAGGCAGCCCCAGCATTTT.

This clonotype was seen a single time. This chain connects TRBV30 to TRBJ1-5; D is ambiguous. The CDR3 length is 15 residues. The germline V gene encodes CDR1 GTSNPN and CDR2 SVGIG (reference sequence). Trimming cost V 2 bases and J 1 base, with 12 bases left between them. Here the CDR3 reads CAWSRLEGSNQPQHF. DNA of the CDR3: TGTGCCTGGAGTAGGTTGGAGGGAAGCAATCAGCCCCAGCATTTT.

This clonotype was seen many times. CDR3 DNA: TGTGCCAGCACCATCGGACTAGCGGATTTCTACGAGCAGTACTTC. The encoded protein is CASTIGLADFYEQYF. The chain carries TRBV11-2 and TRBJ2-7, with 10 bases aligning to TRBD2. From germline, CDR1 is SGHAT and CDR2 FQNNGV. This CDR3 contains 15 residues. J gave up 3 bases and V 7 bases, and 9 bases lay outside the gene matches.

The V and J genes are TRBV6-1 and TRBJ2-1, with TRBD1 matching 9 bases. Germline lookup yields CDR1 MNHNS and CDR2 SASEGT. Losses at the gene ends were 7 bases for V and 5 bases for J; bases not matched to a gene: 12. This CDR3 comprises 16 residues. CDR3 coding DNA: TGTGCCAGCACCGAAACAACAGGGGGCCTCGACAATGAGCAGTTCTTC. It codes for CASTETTGGLDNEQFF.

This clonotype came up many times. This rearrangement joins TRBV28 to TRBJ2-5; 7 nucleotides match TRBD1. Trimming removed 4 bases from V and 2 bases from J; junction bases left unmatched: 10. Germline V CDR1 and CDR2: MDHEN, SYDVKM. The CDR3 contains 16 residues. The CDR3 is CASSSPSGTVQETQYF. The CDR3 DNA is TGTGCCAGCAGTTCGCCTTCCGGGACAGTTCAAGAGACCCAGTACTTC.

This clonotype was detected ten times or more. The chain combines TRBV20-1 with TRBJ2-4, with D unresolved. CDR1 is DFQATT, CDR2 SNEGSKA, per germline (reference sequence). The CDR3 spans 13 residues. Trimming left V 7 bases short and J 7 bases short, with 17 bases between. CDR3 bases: TGCAGTGGAGTCGGCGGTTTGGGGAACATTCAGTACTTC. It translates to CSGVGGLGNIQYF.

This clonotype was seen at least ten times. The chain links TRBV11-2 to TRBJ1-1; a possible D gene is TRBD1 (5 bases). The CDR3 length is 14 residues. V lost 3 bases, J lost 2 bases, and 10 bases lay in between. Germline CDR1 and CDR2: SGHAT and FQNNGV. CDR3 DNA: TGTGCCAGCAGCTTTCAGCGGGGCAACACTGAAGCTTTCTTT. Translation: CASSFQRGNTEAFF. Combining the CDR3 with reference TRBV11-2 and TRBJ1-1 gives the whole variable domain EAGVAQSPRYKIIEKRQSVAFWCNPISGHATLYWYQQILGQGPKLLIQFQNNGVVDDSQLPKDRFSAERLKGVDSTLKIQPAKLEDSAVYLCASSFQRGNTEAFFGQGTRLTVV.

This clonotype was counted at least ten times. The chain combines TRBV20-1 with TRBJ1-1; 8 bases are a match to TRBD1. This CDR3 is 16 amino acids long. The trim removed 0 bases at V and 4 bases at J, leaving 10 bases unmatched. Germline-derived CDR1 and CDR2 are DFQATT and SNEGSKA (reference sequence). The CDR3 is CSARDLLTGATTEAFF. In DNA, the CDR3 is TGCAGTGCTAGAGACCTATTGACAGGGGCGACCACTGAAGCTTTCTTT.

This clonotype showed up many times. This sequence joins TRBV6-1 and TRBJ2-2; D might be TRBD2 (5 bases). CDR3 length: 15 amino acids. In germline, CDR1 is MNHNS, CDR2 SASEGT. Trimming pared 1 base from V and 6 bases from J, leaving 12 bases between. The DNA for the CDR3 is TGTGCCAGCAGTGAAGAGACGGGGTCTGCCGGGGAGCTGTTTTTT. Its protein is CASSEETGSAGELFF.

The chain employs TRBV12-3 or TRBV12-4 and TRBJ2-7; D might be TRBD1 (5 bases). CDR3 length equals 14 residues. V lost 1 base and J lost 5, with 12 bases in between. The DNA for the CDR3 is TGTGCCAGCAGTTTAGAAGCAGGGTCGGACGAGCAGTACTTC. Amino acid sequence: CASSLEAGSDEQYF.